One and the same sample provided the 14 T cell receptor beta chains below, sequenced in a study of T cells expressing NK-cell markers. TCRdb reprocessed the 5' RACE reads and keeps a single row for each CDR3 protein, giving no DNA. This repertoire includes some 410,000 distinct CDR3 sequences. Material: blood T cells: a sorted CD56 or NKG2C T cell subset, CD4+ or CD8+ T cells, or bulk PBMC T cells (not recorded which). These receptors were taken from a woman between 18 and 70 years old in good health.

The chain recombines TRBV5-4 with TRBJ1-6; TCRdb lists TRBD1, though no DNA is available to test this call. The CDR3 is made up of 15 amino acids. Germline CDR1 SGHNT, CDR2 YYREEE (reference sequence). The chain's CDR3 is CASSLYNRDTSPLHF.

V is TRBV12-3 or TRBV12-4 and J is TRBJ1-1. The length of the CDR3 is 13 residues. The CDR3: CASRKTQNTEAFF.

This chain joins TRBV5-5 and TRBJ1-2; TCRdb picks TRBD1, but there is no DNA to check that call. The germline V gene has CDR1 SGHKS and CDR2 YYEKEE (reference sequence). The CDR3 sequence is 15 residues long. The CDR3 sequence is CASSRLGQESYGYTF.

This chain connects TRBV28 to TRBJ1-6. This CDR3 is built from 15 residues. Germline CDR1 MDHEN, CDR2 SYDVKM. The CDR3 here is CASSLRQVFSSPLHF.

The chain has TRBV29-1 and TRBJ2-7; no DNA is available, so the TRBD1 call from TCRdb remains unchecked. This CDR3 spans 12 amino acids. Germline V lookup: CDR1 SQVTM, CDR2 ANQGSEA. CDR3 residues: CSVWTGAYEQYF.

CDR3: CASTSRGESNEQFF. The rearrangement joins TRBV3-1 to TRBJ2-1; TCRdb's D call of TRBD2 is untestable without DNA. CDR1 is LGHDT and CDR2 is YNNKEL in the germline V gene (reference sequence). This CDR3 spans 14 amino acids.

V usage is TRBV20-1 and J usage is TRBJ1-3; TCRdb gives TRBD1 as the D gene, but with no DNA this cannot be confirmed. CDR3 length: 13 residues. Germline V gene data show CDR1 as DFQATT and CDR2 as SNEGSKA (reference sequence). The CDR3 here is CSASGTGGNTIYF.

V and J are TRBV29-1 and TRBJ2-5; no DNA is available, so the TRBD1 call from TCRdb remains unchecked. The CDR3 spans 14 residues. Germline V gene data show CDR1 as SQVTM and CDR2 as ANQGSEA. The CDR3 is CSVPRDSYQETQYF.

This chain joins TRBV20-1 and TRBJ2-7; TCRdb gives TRBD2 as the D gene, but with no DNA this cannot be confirmed. The CDR3 consists of 15 residues. CDR1 and CDR2 (germline): DFQATT, SNEGSKA (reference sequence). The CDR3 is CSARKASGRSYEQYF.

The rearrangement uses TRBV3-1 and TRBJ2-7. The CDR3 runs to 13 residues. Germline values: CDR1 LGHDT, CDR2 YNNKEL (reference sequence). CDR3: CASSQTASYEQYF.

This chain connects TRBV5-4 to TRBJ2-1; TCRdb selects TRBD1, and the lack of DNA leaves this call unchecked. Germline lookup yields CDR1 SGHNT and CDR2 YYREEE (reference sequence). This CDR3 contains 14 residues. The CDR3 protein is CASSPRVGVNEQFF. The full variable domain, in which reference TRBV5-4 and TRBJ2-1 provide the parts outside the CDR3, is ETGVTQSPTHLIKTRGQQVTLRCSSQSGHNTVSWYQQALGQGPQFIFQYYREEENGRGNFPPRFSGLQFPNYSSELNVNALELDDSALYLCASSPRVGVNEQFFGPGTRLTVL.

This chain links TRBV3-1 with TRBJ1-2; TCRdb's D call of TRBD1 is untestable without DNA. This CDR3 comprises 14 residues. CDR1 is LGHDT, CDR2 YNNKEL, per germline (reference sequence). The CDR3 reads CASSQAGGNYGYTF.

The CDR3 protein is CASSDPGLRTRDTQYF. The J gene is TRBJ2-3, the V gene TRBV12-3 or TRBV12-4; TCRdb returns TRBD2, unconfirmable since there is no DNA. This CDR3 is built from 16 residues.

The chain uses TRBV6-2 or TRBV6-3 and TRBJ1-5; the TCRdb call, TRBD1, lacks DNA for checking. Germline V CDR1 and CDR2: MNHEY, SVGEGT. The CDR3 sequence is 14 residues long. The CDR3 reads CASSYNNPHQPQHF.